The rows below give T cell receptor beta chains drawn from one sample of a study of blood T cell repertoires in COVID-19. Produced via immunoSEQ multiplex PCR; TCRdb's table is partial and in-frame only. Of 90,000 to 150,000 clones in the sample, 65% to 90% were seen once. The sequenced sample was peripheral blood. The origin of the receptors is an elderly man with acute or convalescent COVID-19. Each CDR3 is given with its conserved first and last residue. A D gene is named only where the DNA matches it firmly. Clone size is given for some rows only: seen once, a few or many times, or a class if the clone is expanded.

CDR3 protein: CASSLGTGANQPQHF; CDR3 DNA: TGTGCCAGCAGCCTGGGGACAGGGGCTAATCAGCCCCAGCATTTT; D gene: TRBD1; V gene: TRBV16; clone size: -; J gene: TRBJ1-5
CDR3 protein: CASSLAWGARNEQFF; CDR3 DNA: TGTGCCAGCAGCTTAGCGTGGGGCGCGAGGAATGAGCAGTTCTTC; D gene: -; V gene: TRBV7-7; clone size: -; J gene: TRBJ2-1
CDR3 protein: CASSLGSGWISYEQYF; CDR3 DNA: TGCGCCAGCAGCTTGGGGTCGGGGTGGATCTCCTACGAGCAGTACTTC; D gene: -; V gene: TRBV5-1; clone size: -; J gene: TRBJ2-7
CDR3 protein: CASSSQRGGLTKNIQYF; CDR3 DNA: TGTGCCAGCAGCTCCCAGCGGGGGGGCCTGACCAAAAACATTCAGTACTTC; D gene: TRBD2; V gene: TRBV4-2; clone size: -; J gene: TRBJ2-4
CDR3 protein: CASSYSAGGPYEQYF; CDR3 DNA: TGTGCCAGCAGTTACAGTGCGGGGGGTCCCTACGAGCAGTACTTC; D gene: TRBD2; V gene: TRBV6-5; clone size: -; J gene: TRBJ2-7
CDR3 protein: CASSRTGVGWGYTF; CDR3 DNA: TGTGCCAGCAGCCGGACAGGGGTTGGGTGGGGCTACACCTTC; D gene: TRBD1; V gene: TRBV7-9; clone size: -; J gene: TRBJ1-2
CDR3 protein: CASSMRGQTPYEQYF; CDR3 DNA: TGTGCCAGTAGTATGAGGGGGCAGACTCCCTACGAGCAGTACTTC; D gene: TRBD1; V gene: TRBV19; clone size: -; J gene: TRBJ2-7
CDR3 protein: CASSLGAGQETQYF; CDR3 DNA: TGTGCCAGCAGCTTAGGAGCAGGGCAAGAGACCCAGTACTTC; D gene: -; V gene: TRBV11-1; clone size: -; J gene: TRBJ2-5
CDR3 protein: CASSPRQGHQPQHF; CDR3 DNA: TGTGCCAGCAGCCCCCGACAGGGCCATCAGCCCCAGCATTTT; D gene: TRBD1; V gene: TRBV2; clone size: -; J gene: TRBJ1-5
CDR3 protein: CASSLGGPPYEQYF; CDR3 DNA: TGTGCCAGCAGCTTGGGGGGGCCTCCCTACGAGCAGTACTTC; D gene: -; V gene: TRBV5-4; clone size: few; J gene: TRBJ2-7
CDR3 protein: CASTSGYGYTF; CDR3 DNA: TGTGCCAGCACCTCAGGGTATGGCTACACCTTC; D gene: -; V gene: TRBV3-1/TRBV3-2; clone size: -; J gene: TRBJ1-2
CDR3 protein: CARSLLGALVYGYTF; CDR3 DNA: TGTGCCAGAAGCTTGTTGGGGGCGCTTGTTTATGGCTACACCTTC; D gene: -; V gene: TRBV5-3; clone size: -; J gene: TRBJ1-2
CDR3 protein: CASRHGTGAETQYF; CDR3 DNA: TGTGCCAGCAGACACGGGACAGGGGCAGAGACCCAGTACTTC; D gene: TRBD1; V gene: TRBV28; clone size: -; J gene: TRBJ2-5
CDR3 protein: CASSLVSGSNEQFF; CDR3 DNA: TGCGCCAGCAGCTTGGTTTCCGGTTCGAATGAGCAGTTCTTC; D gene: -; V gene: TRBV5-1; clone size: -; J gene: TRBJ2-1
CDR3 protein: CASIRDSNTEAFF; CDR3 DNA: TGTGCCAGCATAAGGGACAGTAACACTGAAGCTTTCTTT; D gene: TRBD1; V gene: TRBV2; clone size: -; J gene: TRBJ1-1
CDR3 protein: CASSLQVAGNTIYF; CDR3 DNA: TGTGCCAGCAGCTTACAGGTAGCTGGAAACACCATATATTTT; D gene: -; V gene: TRBV11-2; clone size: once; J gene: TRBJ1-3
CDR3 protein: CASGSGDGGDEQFF; CDR3 DNA: TGCGCCAGCGGGTCTGGTGATGGGGGGGATGAGCAGTTCTTC; D gene: TRBD2; V gene: TRBV5-1; clone size: -; J gene: TRBJ2-1
CDR3 protein: CASSFRSGYEQFF; CDR3 DNA: TGTGCCAGCAGCTTCCGTAGCGGTTATGAGCAGTTCTTC; D gene: -; V gene: TRBV7-2; clone size: -; J gene: TRBJ2-1
CDR3 protein: CASKEGYRTANTGELFF; CDR3 DNA: TGTGCCAGCAAAGAAGGCTATAGGACAGCGAACACCGGGGAGCTGTTTTTT; D gene: -; V gene: TRBV28; clone size: once; J gene: TRBJ2-2
CDR3 protein: CASRQHDEQFF; CDR3 DNA: TGTGCCAGCAGACAGCATGATGAGCAGTTCTTC; D gene: -; V gene: TRBV2; clone size: once; J gene: TRBJ2-1
CDR3 protein: CASSSQGRFRAFF; CDR3 DNA: TGTGCCAGCAGCTCCCAGGGCCGTTTCCGAGCTTTCTTT; D gene: -; V gene: TRBV7-2; clone size: -; J gene: TRBJ1-1
CDR3 protein: CASSLRGDTNSPLHF; CDR3 DNA: TGCGCCAGCAGCCTCCGGGGGGACACCAATTCACCCCTCCACTTT; D gene: -; V gene: TRBV5-1; clone size: -; J gene: TRBJ1-6
CDR3 protein: CASSTRTSGRAETQYF; CDR3 DNA: TGTGCCAGCAGCACCAGGACTAGCGGGAGGGCCGAGACCCAGTACTTC; D gene: TRBD2; V gene: TRBV11-3; clone size: -; J gene: TRBJ2-5
CDR3 protein: CASSYAQLSGGNTIYF; CDR3 DNA: TGTGCCAGCAGTTACGCGCAGCTCTCGGGTGGAAACACCATATATTTT; D gene: -; V gene: TRBV6-5; clone size: -; J gene: TRBJ1-3
CDR3 protein: CASSQRTGSGNTIYF; CDR3 DNA: TGTGCCAGCAGCCAAAGGACAGGGAGTGGAAACACCATATATTTT; D gene: TRBD1; V gene: TRBV7-2; clone size: -; J gene: TRBJ1-3
CDR3 protein: CAINQDLASETQYF; CDR3 DNA: TGTGCCATCAACCAGGATTTGGCCTCAGAGACCCAGTACTTC; D gene: -; V gene: TRBV10-3; clone size: -; J gene: TRBJ2-5
CDR3 protein: CASSPSYTDTQYF; CDR3 DNA: TGTGCCAGCAGTCCTTCGTACACAGATACGCAGTATTTT; D gene: -; V gene: TRBV12-3/TRBV12-4; clone size: -; J gene: TRBJ2-3
CDR3 protein: CASSQEAGGEKLAKNIQYF; CDR3 DNA: TGTGCCAGCAGCCAAGAGGCGGGGGGAGAAAAATTAGCCAAAAACATTCAGTACTTC; D gene: TRBD2; V gene: TRBV4-2; clone size: once; J gene: TRBJ2-4
CDR3 protein: CASVSGYSYNEQFF; CDR3 DNA: TGTGCCAGCGTGAGCGGGTACTCCTACAATGAGCAGTTCTTC; D gene: -; V gene: TRBV2; clone size: -; J gene: TRBJ2-1
CDR3 protein: CASSIQGTNTEAFF; CDR3 DNA: TGTGCCAGCAGCATACAGGGGACTAACACTGAAGCTTTCTTT; D gene: TRBD1; V gene: TRBV7-9; clone size: -; J gene: TRBJ1-1
CDR3 protein: CASSSVGGGTDTQYF; CDR3 DNA: TGTGCCAGCAGCTCGGTGGGGGGGGGCACAGATACGCAGTATTTT; D gene: TRBD2; V gene: TRBV5-4; clone size: -; J gene: TRBJ2-3
CDR3 protein: CASSLGSSGFTDTQYF; CDR3 DNA: TGTGCCAGCAGCTTAGGTAGTAGCGGGTTCACAGATACGCAGTATTTT; D gene: TRBD2; V gene: TRBV7-2; clone size: -; J gene: TRBJ2-3
CDR3 protein: CASSPVLNYGYTF; CDR3 DNA: TGTGCCAGCAGTCCAGTGTTGAACTATGGCTACACCTTC; D gene: -; V gene: TRBV5-6; clone size: -; J gene: TRBJ1-2
CDR3 protein: CASSVDVTRGSDTQYF; CDR3 DNA: TGTGCCAGCAGCGTAGACGTGACTAGGGGCTCAGATACGCAGTATTTT; D gene: -; V gene: TRBV9; clone size: -; J gene: TRBJ2-3